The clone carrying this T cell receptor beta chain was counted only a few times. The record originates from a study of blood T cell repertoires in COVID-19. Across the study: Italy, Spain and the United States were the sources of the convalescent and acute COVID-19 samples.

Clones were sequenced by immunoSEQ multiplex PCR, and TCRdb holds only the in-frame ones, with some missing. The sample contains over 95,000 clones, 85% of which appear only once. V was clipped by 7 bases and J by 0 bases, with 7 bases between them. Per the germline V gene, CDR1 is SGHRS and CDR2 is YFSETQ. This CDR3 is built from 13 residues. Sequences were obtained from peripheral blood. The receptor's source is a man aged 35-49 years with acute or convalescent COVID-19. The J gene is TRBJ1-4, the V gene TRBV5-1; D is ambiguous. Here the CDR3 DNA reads TGCGCCAGCCAGATCGCAACTAATGAAAAACTGTTTTTT. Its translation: CASQIATNEKLFF. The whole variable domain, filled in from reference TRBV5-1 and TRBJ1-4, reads KAGVTQTPRYLIKTRGQQVTLSCSPISGHRSVSWYQQTPGQGLQFLFEYFSETQRNKGNFPGRFSGRQFSNSRSEMNVSTLELGDSALYLCASQIATNEKLFFGSGTQLSVL.